This paragraph reports one TCR beta chain. Its specificity is unknown. This specimen comes from a study of OX40 agonist ivuxolimab in advanced cancers. At the level of the study: Dosing consisted of intravenous ivuxolimab at 0.01 to 10 mg/kg every 2 weeks. Patients with hepatocellular carcinoma, melanoma, renal cell or head and neck cancer made up the dose-escalation patients. Notes on the study in general: Doses of 0.1 to 3.0 mg/kg were accompanied by clonal expansion of CD4+ and CD8+ blood T cells by week 6.

Some clones are missing from TCRdb's copy, which holds only in-frame ones; the method was immunoSEQ multiplex PCR. Of tens of thousands of clones listed, roughly 82% were seen once; the top ten hold roughly 22%. CDR3 length equals 11 residues. V shed 4 bases and J shed 2 bases, with 5 bases lying between them. The germline CDR1 and CDR2 sequences are SQVTM and ANQGSEA. Blood sampling was done at baseline, cycle 4 day 1, and cycle 7 day 1. The TCR was taken from an adult with an advanced solid tumor such as melanoma, head and neck, liver or kidney cancer. Sample: CD4+ or CD8+ T cells sorted from blood, taken in a trial of the OX40 agonist ivuxolimab. The rearrangement uses TRBV29-1 and TRBJ1-2; no definite D call. The CDR3, as DNA: TGCAGCGTTGCAGGAAACTATGGCTACACCTTC. Amino acids: CSVAGNYGYTF.